These 23 T cell receptor beta chains came from one sample sequenced in a study of low-dose radiotherapy and immunotherapy resistance in tumors. Both TCRalpha and TCRbeta chains were reverse transcribed with V-gene-specific primers. TCRs were put through 20 PCR cycles of amplification with Phusion. A constant-region primer and the V-primer adapter served as the primer pair. In TCRdb, the reads were re-called with MiXCR into one record per CDR3 protein. Here the sample spans about 100,000 distinct CDR3 sequences, about 20% being singletons. Time point noted: after trial treatment. Treatment indicated: LDRT plus nivolumab, ipilimumab, low-dose cyclophosphamide and aspirin (RACIN trial). The sequences come from PBMCs, collected after low-dose radiotherapy plus immunotherapy. The receptor source for this set is a male donor with prostate cancer.

There are many counts of this clonotype. The V and J genes are TRBV20-1 and TRBJ2-5; maybe TRBD2 (6 bases). The CDR3 length is 12 residues. Germline CDR1 and CDR2: DFQATT and SNEGSKA (reference sequence). V was clipped by 3 bases and J by 9 bases, with 14 bases between them. The CDR3 region is CSASGDLAPQYF. CDR3 bases: TGCAGTGCTAGTGGGGACTTGGCGCCCCAGTACTTC.

In this sample, this clonotype turned up many times. The chain couples TRBV10-3 to TRBJ1-3; D call uncertain. V was pared by 3 bases and J by 4 bases, with 4 bases between. This CDR3 has 12 residues. CDR1 and CDR2 from the germline V gene are ENHRY and SYGVKD. In nucleotides, the CDR3 is TGTGCCATCAGTGATCTCGGAAACACCATATATTTT. Amino acids: CAISDLGNTIYF.

Ten or more counts support this clonotype. The chain employs TRBV28 and TRBJ2-3; 9 bases are a match to TRBD2. The V segment lost 0 bases and the J segment 4 bases; nucleotides outside the gene matches: 5. Germline V gene lookup returns CDR1 MDHEN and CDR2 SYDVKM. The CDR3 has 16 amino acids. CDR3 region: CASSLWGGGAADTQYF. The CDR3 DNA reads TGTGCCAGCAGTTTATGGGGCGGGGGGGCCGCAGATACGCAGTATTTT.

This clonotype has at least ten counts. The CDR3 is CSAWDRGFTDTQYF. The CDR3, as DNA: TGCAGTGCCTGGGACAGAGGATTCACAGATACGCAGTATTTT. The rearrangement joins TRBV20-1 to TRBJ2-3; the match to TRBD1 covers 7 bases. CDR3 length: 14 amino acids. Germline V gives CDR1 DFQATT, CDR2 SNEGSKA (reference sequence). The V gene end was trimmed by 6 bases and the J gene end by 2 bases; junction bases not matched to a gene: 8.

There are many counts of this clonotype. The chain is built from TRBV11-2 and TRBJ1-2; a possible D gene is TRBD1 (6 bases). Germline CDR1 reads SGHAT; CDR2 reads FQNNGV. V shed 11 bases and J shed 4 bases, with 14 bases lying between them. The CDR3 covers 12 residues. CDR3 in DNA: TGTGCCGCGGGAGGGGGGGGCTATGGCTACACCTTC. This gives the protein CAAGGGGYGYTF.

For this clonotype: A far larger clone is just one base off, so this is likely a read error. V gene TRBV19 combines with J gene TRBJ2-7; TRBD2 matches at 7 bases. From germline, CDR1 is LNHDA and CDR2 SQIVND (reference sequence). The CDR3 consists of 13 residues. Losses at the gene ends were 5 bases for V and 7 bases for J; bases not matched to a gene: 8. The CDR3 sequence: CASSFRGEVEQYF. The CDR3 DNA reads TGTGCCAGTAGTTTTCGGGGGGAGGTAGAGCAGTACTTC.

This clonotype appeared many times. The chain couples TRBV3-1 to TRBJ2-3; 15 bases are a match to TRBD2. The junction had 14 bases not matched to a gene; V was cut back by 6 bases and J by 4 bases. Looked up from germline, CDR1 is LGHDT and CDR2 is YNNKEL (reference sequence). The CDR3 contains 19 residues. DNA of the CDR3: TGTGCCAGCAGGCACCCCAGGACTAGCGGGGGGGCCGTCGCAGATACGCAGTATTTT. It codes for CASRHPRTSGGAVADTQYF.

This clonotype occurred many times. The chain combines TRBV6-5 with TRBJ2-3, with D perhaps matching TRBD1 (5 bases). CDR1 and CDR2 from the germline V gene are MNHEY and SVGAGI. V lost 4 bases and J lost 4, with 12 bases in between. The CDR3 covers 14 residues. In DNA form, the CDR3 reads TGTGCCAGCAGTTTAGTCTCAGGGTCAGATACGCAGTATTTT. This codes for CASSLVSGSDTQYF.

This clonotype was counted many times. V gene TRBV6-6 combines with J gene TRBJ2-1; no clear D. The CDR3 has 13 amino acids. Looked up from germline, CDR1 is MNHNY and CDR2 is SVGAGI (reference sequence). V lost 4 bases and J lost 0, with 4 bases in between. CDR3 coding DNA: TGTGCCAGCAGTTTCAGCTCCTACAATGAGCAGTTCTTC. This codes for CASSFSSYNEQFF.

The V call is TRBV9, the J call TRBJ2-3; D uncertain. V was pared by 0 bases and J by 1 base, with 6 bases between. Germline V gene data show CDR1 as SGDLS and CDR2 as YYNGEE. The length of the CDR3 is 14 residues. CDR3 DNA: TGTGCCAGCAGCGTAGAATTCGGCACAGATACGCAGTATTTT. Protein product: CASSVEFGTDTQYF.

There are many counts of this clonotype. The genes are TRBV29-1 and TRBJ2-7; tentatively, D is TRBD1 or TRBD2 (6 bases each). V was trimmed by 4 bases and J by 0 bases, leaving 10 bases between them. The CDR3 contains 13 residues. CDR1 is SQVTM, CDR2 ANQGSEA, per germline. CDR3 residues: CSVGRGDSYEQYF. In DNA, the CDR3 is TGCAGCGTTGGTAGGGGGGACTCCTACGAGCAGTACTTC.

The DNA of the CDR3 is TGTGCCAGCAGCTTTGGGGGCCTTTCCTACGAGCAGTACTTC. This translates into CASSFGGLSYEQYF. The rearrangement uses TRBV5-4 and TRBJ2-7; possible D gene TRBD1, 6 bases. V was clipped by 2 bases and J by 1 base, with 10 bases between them. This CDR3 contains 14 residues. Germline CDR1 SGHNT, CDR2 YYREEE (reference sequence).

The sample holds many counts of this clonotype. The genes are TRBV5-5 and TRBJ2-1, with D perhaps TRBD2 (6 bases). This CDR3 has 14 amino acids. Germline CDR1 is SGHKS and CDR2 is YYEKEE (reference sequence). V lost 4 bases and J 1 base, leaving 9 bases between the germline ends. The CDR3 here is CASSGGTSYNEQFF. In DNA, the CDR3 is TGTGCCAGCAGCGGCGGGACGTCCTACAATGAGCAGTTCTTC.

The chain has TRBV5-1 and TRBJ2-1; D possibly corresponds to TRBD1 (6 bases). The germline CDR1 and CDR2 sequences are SGHRS and YFSETQ. The CDR3 is 15 amino acids. Deletions cut 6 bases from V and 7 bases from J, with 20 bases between. The CDR3 DNA follows: TGCGCCAGCATGAGGCAGGGGTCTATGATGAATGAGCAGTTCTTC. It is translated as CASMRQGSMMNEQFF.

The chain employs TRBV5-1 and TRBJ2-7; D tentatively reads TRBD1 or TRBD2 (5 bases each). Per the germline V gene, CDR1 is SGHRS and CDR2 is YFSETQ. The length of the CDR3 is 12 residues. Between the trimmed V and J ends, which lost 4 bases and 5 bases, there was a span of 10 bases. CDR3 nucleotide sequence: TGCGCCAGCAGCGGGGGACCTGACGAGCAGTACTTC. This translates into CASSGGPDEQYF.

There are many counts of this clonotype. The chain carries TRBV20-1 and TRBJ2-7; D possibly matches TRBD1 or TRBD2 (6 bases each). Trimming stripped 5 bases from V and 3 bases from J, with 14 bases between. CDR3 size: 13 residues. CDR1 is DFQATT, CDR2 SNEGSKA, per germline (reference sequence). The CDR3 region has the DNA TGCAGTGCTTTGGGGGGCAACAGCTACGAGCAGTACTTC. It translates to CSALGGNSYEQYF.

This clonotype has only a few counts. In nucleotides, the CDR3 is TGTGCCAGTAGTAGAACCGGGACAGACTATGGCTACACCTTC. Encoded protein: CASSRTGTDYGYTF. The chain employs TRBV19 and TRBJ1-2; 7 bases map to TRBD1. V lost 4 bases to trimming and J lost 3 bases; unmatched junction nucleotides: 5. The germline gives CDR1 LNHDA, CDR2 SQIVND (reference sequence). CDR3 length: 14 residues. Using reference TRBV19 and TRBJ1-2 for the parts outside the CDR3, the full variable domain is DGGITQSPKYLFRKEGQNVTLSCEQNLNHDAMYWYRQDPGQGLRLIYYSQIVNDFQKGDIAEGYSVSREKKESFPLTVTSAQKNPTAFYLCASSRTGTDYGYTFGSGTRLTVV.

This clonotype turned up a few times. The CDR3 DNA is TGCGCCAGCAGCTTGGCAGGGGCAGTAGGCACCGGGGAGCTGTTTTTT. Its protein is CASSLAGAVGTGELFF. The chain recombines TRBV5-1 with TRBJ2-2, with D maybe TRBD1 (6 bases). Germline V gene sequence: CDR1 SGHRS, CDR2 YFSETQ. The CDR3 loop spans 16 amino acids. V was pared by 0 bases and J by 4 bases, with 13 bases between. The entire variable domain, with the rest obtained from reference TRBV5-1 and TRBJ2-2, is as follows: KAGVTQTPRYLIKTRGQQVTLSCSPISGHRSVSWYQQTPGQGLQFLFEYFSETQRNKGNFPGRFSGRQFSNSRSEMNVSTLELGDSALYLCASSLAGAVGTGELFFGEGSRLTVL.

This clonotype was seen many times. The rearrangement uses TRBV6-5 and TRBJ2-7; the match to TRBD1 covers 10 bases. This CDR3 region has 12 residues. CDR1 and CDR2 from the germline V gene are MNHEY and SVGAGI. Trimming cost V 10 bases and J 3 bases; bases outside gene matches: 3. CDR3 protein: CAIGTGVYEQYF. CDR3 in DNA: TGTGCCATAGGGACAGGGGTCTACGAGCAGTACTTC.

This clonotype occurred many times. This chain links TRBV7-2 with TRBJ2-5; 11 bases match TRBD1. CDR1 SGHTA and CDR2 FQGNSA come from the germline V gene. The V and J ends lost 5 bases and 5 bases, in that order; junction bases with no gene match: 7. The length of the CDR3 is 15 residues. In DNA, the CDR3 is TGTGCCAGCAGCCTCGGACAGGGGGCTTTTGAGACCCAGTACTTC. This sequence encodes CASSLGQGAFETQYF.

This clonotype has ten or more counts. The chain combines TRBV6-5 with TRBJ2-7; D possibly corresponds to TRBD1 (5 bases). Germline V CDR1 and CDR2: MNHEY, SVGAGI. V gave up 0 bases and J gave up 1 base, with 16 bases separating them. The CDR3 extends over 17 amino acids. CDR3 sequence reads: CASSYSRAGSGSYEQYF. Here the CDR3 DNA reads TGTGCCAGCAGTTACTCCCGCGCAGGGTCGGGTTCCTACGAGCAGTACTTC.

This clonotype came up many times. The chain has TRBV9 and TRBJ2-1, with D perhaps TRBD2 (6 bases). CDR3 length: 14 amino acids. Trimming took 0 bases from V and 4 from J, leaving 8 bases between them. Germline lookup yields CDR1 SGDLS and CDR2 YYNGEE. The CDR3 DNA reads TGTGCCAGCAGCGTAGGGAGGGCGTACAATGAGCAGTTCTTC. The encoded protein is CASSVGRAYNEQFF.

This clonotype has a count of ten or more. The chain links TRBV12-3 or TRBV12-4 to TRBJ2-7, with D hard to call. This CDR3 region has 15 residues. Deletions cut 5 bases from V and 6 bases from J, with 20 bases between. CDR3 region: CASSPSFPPVLEQYF. CDR3 DNA sequence: TGTGCCAGCAGTCCCTCGTTTCCCCCCGTACTCGAGCAGTACTTC.